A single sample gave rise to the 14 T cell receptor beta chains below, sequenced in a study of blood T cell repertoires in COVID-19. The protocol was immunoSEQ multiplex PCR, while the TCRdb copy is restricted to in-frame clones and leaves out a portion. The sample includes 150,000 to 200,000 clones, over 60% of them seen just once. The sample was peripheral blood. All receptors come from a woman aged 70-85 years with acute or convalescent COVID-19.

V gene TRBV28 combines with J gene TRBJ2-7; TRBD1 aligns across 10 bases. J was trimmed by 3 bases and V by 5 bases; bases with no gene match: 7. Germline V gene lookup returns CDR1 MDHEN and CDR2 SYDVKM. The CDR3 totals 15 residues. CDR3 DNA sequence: TGTGCCAGCAGTCGAGCCGGGACAGGGGTCTACGAGCAGTACTTC. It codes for CASSRAGTGVYEQYF.

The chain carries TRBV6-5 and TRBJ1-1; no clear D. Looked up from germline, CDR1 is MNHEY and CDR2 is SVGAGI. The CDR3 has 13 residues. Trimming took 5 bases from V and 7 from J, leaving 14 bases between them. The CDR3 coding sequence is TGTGCCAGCAGTATTTCAGGCGACATTGAAGCTTTCTTT. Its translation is CASSISGDIEAFF.

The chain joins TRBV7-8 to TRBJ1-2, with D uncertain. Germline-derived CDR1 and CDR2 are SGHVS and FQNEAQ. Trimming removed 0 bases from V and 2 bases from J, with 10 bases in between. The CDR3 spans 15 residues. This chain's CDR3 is CASSLAAEFNYGYTF. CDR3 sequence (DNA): TGTGCCAGCAGCTTAGCGGCAGAATTCAACTATGGCTACACCTTC.

The CDR3 bases are TGTGCCTGGAGTAAGGACAGGGGCCGCTACGAGCAGTACTTC. This sequence encodes CAWSKDRGRYEQYF. The gene calls are TRBV30 and TRBJ2-7, with TRBD1 matching over 9 bases. V trimming: 2 bases; J trimming: 3 bases; junction bases outside the gene matches: 5. The CDR3 spans 14 residues. Germline CDR1 and CDR2: GTSNPN and SVGIG (reference sequence).

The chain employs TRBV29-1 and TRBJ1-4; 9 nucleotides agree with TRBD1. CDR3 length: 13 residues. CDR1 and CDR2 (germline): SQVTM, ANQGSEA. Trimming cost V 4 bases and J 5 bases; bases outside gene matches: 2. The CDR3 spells CSVAGTGNEKLFF. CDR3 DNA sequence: TGCAGCGTTGCCGGGACAGGGAATGAAAAACTGTTTTTT.

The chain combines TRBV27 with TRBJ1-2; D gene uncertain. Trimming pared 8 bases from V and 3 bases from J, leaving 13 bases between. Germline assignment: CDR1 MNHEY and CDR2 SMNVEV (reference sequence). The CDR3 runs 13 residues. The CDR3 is CASGRSRDYGYTF. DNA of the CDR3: TGTGCCAGCGGGAGAAGCCGGGACTATGGCTACACCTTC.

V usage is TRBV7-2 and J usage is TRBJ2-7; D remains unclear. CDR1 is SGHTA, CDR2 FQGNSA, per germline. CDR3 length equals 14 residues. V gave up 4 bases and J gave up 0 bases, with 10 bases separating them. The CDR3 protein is CASSSSRISYEQYF. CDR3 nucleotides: TGTGCCAGCAGCTCGTCCAGAATCTCCTACGAGCAGTACTTC. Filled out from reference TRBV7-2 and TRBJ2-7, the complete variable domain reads GAGVSQSPSNKVTEKGKDVELRCDPISGHTALYWYRQSLGQGLEFLIYFQGNSAPDKSGLPSDRFSAERTGGSVSTLTIQRTQQEDSAVYLCASSSSRISYEQYFGPGTRLTVT.

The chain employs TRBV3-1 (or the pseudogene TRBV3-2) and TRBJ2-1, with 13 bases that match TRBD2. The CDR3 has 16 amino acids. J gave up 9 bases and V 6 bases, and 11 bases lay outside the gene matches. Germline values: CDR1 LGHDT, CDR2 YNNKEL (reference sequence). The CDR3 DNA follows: TGTGCCAGCAGTCGTCTCCGCGGGACTAGCGGGACTGAGCAGTTCTTC. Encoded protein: CASSRLRGTSGTEQFF.

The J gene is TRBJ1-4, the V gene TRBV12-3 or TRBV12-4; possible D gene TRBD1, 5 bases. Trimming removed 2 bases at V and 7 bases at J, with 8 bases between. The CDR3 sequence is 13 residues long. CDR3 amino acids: CASSLRQFEKLFF. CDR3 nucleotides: TGTGCCAGCAGTTTACGACAGTTTGAAAAACTGTTTTTT.

This chain's CDR3 is CASRRPYRANTGELFF. CDR3 sequence (DNA): TGTGCCAGCAGGCGTCCGTACAGGGCTAACACCGGGGAGCTGTTTTTT. V usage is TRBV11-2 and J usage is TRBJ2-2; D may be TRBD1 (6 bases). The V gene's germline CDR1 is SGHAT and CDR2 FQNNGV. Deletions cut 6 bases from V and 2 bases from J, with 16 bases between. The CDR3 sequence is 16 residues long.

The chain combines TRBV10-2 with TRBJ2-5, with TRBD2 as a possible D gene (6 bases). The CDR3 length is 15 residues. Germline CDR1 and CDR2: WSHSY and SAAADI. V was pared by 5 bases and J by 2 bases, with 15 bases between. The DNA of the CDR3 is TGCGCCAGCAGTAGGGAGACTAGGTCGCAAGAGACCCAGTACTTC. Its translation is CASSRETRSQETQYF.

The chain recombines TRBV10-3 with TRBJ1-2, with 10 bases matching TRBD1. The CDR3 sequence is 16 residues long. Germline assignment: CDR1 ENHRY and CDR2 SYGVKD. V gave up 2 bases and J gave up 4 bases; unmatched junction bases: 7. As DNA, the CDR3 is TGTGCCATCAGTGAGGACAGGGGGCGAGGTGGCTATGGCTACACCTTC. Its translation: CAISEDRGRGGYGYTF.

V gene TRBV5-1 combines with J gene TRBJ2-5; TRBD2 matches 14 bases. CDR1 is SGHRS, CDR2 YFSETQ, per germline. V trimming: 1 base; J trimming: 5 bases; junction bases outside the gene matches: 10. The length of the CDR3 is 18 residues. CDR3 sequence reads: CASSLTPGTSGSGETQYF. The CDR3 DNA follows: TGCGCCAGCAGCTTGACCCCCGGGACTAGCGGGAGTGGGGAGACCCAGTACTTC.

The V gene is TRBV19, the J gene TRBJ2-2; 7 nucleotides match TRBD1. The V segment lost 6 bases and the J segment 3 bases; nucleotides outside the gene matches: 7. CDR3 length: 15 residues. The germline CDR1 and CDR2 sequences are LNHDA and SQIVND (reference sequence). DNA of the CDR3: TGTGCCAGTAGCCAAGACAGGGTGCACACCGGGGAGCTGTTTTTT. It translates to CASSQDRVHTGELFF.